The T cell receptor beta chain described here comes from a study of T-cell reconstitution after alpha-beta-depleted transplantation in children. Unique molecular identifiers were incorporated during preparation of the TCRbeta library. Using its own MiXCR run on the PCR reads, TCRdb lists one record per CDR3 protein. The table records a few hundred thousand distinct CDR3 sequences, about an eighth of them present only once. The clonotype comes from a human donor who donated a stem cell graft to a child with Fanconi anemia. Sequences were derived from PBMCs, sampled from the stem cell graft.

The CDR3 sequence: CSAAGLAGAVSYEQYV. CDR3 in DNA: TGCAGTGCCGCGGGACTAGCGGGGGCCGTCTCCTACGAGCAGTACGTC. V usage is TRBV20-1 and J usage is TRBJ2-7; 14 bases align to TRBD2. CDR3 length equals 16 residues. V trimming: 6 bases; J trimming: 0 bases; junction bases outside the gene matches: 7. Germline CDR1 is DFQATT and CDR2 is SNEGSKA (reference sequence).